A single T cell receptor (beta chain) is shown here with its context. The length of the CDR3 is 15 residues. Germline loops: CDR1 ENHRY, CDR2 SYGVKD. Trimming shortened V by 2 bases and J by 3 bases, and 8 bases separated the two germline ends. Assay used: immunoSEQ multiplex PCR; TCRdb lists only in-frame clones, some missing. The sample includes under 100,000 clones, 80% to 90% of them seen just once. The source of the sample is a study of technical replicates of blood from a few donors. This receptor was taken from a human donor in good health. Some clones in this sample may be carry-over from other donors' samples. Sequenced sample: PBMCs. The chain joins TRBV10-3 to TRBJ2-6; maybe TRBD1 (5 bases). CDR3 in amino acids: CAISEAGNGANVLTF. The CDR3, as DNA: TGTGCCATCAGTGAGGCAGGGAATGGGGCCAACGTCCTGACTTTC.